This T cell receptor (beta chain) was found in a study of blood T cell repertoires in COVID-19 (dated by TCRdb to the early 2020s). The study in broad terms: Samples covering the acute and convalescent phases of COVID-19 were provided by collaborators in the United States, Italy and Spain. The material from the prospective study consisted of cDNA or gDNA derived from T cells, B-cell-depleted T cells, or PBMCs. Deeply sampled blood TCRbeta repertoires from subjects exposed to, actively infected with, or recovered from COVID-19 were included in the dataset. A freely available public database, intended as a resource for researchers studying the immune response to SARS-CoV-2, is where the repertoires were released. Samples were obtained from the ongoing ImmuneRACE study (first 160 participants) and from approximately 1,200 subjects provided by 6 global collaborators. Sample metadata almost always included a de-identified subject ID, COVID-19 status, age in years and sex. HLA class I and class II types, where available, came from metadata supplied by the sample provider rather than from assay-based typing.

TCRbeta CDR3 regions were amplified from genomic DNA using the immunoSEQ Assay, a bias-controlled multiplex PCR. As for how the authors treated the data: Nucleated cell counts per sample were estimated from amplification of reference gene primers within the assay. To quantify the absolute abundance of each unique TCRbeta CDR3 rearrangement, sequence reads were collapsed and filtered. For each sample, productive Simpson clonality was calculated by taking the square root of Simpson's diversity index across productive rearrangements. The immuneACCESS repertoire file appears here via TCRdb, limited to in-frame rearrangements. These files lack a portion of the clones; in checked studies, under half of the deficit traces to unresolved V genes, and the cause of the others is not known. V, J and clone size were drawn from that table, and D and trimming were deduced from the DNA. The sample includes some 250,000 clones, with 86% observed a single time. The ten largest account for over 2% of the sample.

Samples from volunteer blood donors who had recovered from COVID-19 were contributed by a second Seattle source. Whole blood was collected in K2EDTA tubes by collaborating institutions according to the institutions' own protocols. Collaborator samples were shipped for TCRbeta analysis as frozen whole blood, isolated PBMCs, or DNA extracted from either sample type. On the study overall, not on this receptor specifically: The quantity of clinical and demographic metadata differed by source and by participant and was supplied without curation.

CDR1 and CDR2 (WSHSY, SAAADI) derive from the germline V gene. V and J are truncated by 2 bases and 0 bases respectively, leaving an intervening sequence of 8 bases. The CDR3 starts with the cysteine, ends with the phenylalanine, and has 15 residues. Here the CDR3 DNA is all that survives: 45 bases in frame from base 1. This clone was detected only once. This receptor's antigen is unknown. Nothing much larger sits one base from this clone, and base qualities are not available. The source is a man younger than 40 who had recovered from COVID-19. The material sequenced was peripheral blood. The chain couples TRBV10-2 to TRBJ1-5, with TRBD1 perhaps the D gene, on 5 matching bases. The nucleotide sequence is TGCGCCAGCAGTGAGGGACACTATAGCAATCAGCCCCAGCATTTT. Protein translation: CASSEGHYSNQPQHF.